This TCR beta chain was identified in a study of spatial heterogeneity in lung cancer. CDR1 and CDR2 (germline): SNHLY, FYNNEI. The CDR3 sequence is 14 residues long. The germline V and J ends were trimmed by 8 bases and 1 base, with 14 bases remaining between them. Findings and caveats of the study: Within tumors, counts of expanded alpha and beta TCRs tracked tumor mutation counts.

There are many counts of this clonotype. What it binds is unknown. Each TCR cDNA molecule carried a unique molecular identifier. TCRdb recomputed calls from the 5' RACE reads with MiXCR, one row per CDR3 protein. This repertoire shows about 8,800 distinct CDR3 sequences, about 4.5% found once; its top ten account for 11%. The time point denotes: sample taken at primary tumor resection. Samples came from around 70 TRACERx patients with untreated early-stage lung cancer. This material consisted of lung tumor tissue, taken at surgery. V usage is TRBV2 and J usage is TRBJ2-5; perhaps TRBD1 as D (5 bases). The TCR sequence derives from a female donor with early-stage non-small cell lung cancer. CDR3 DNA: TGTGCCAGCGCTTCACAGGCCTTCCAAGAGACCCAGTACTTC. Encoded protein: CASASQAFQETQYF.